This T cell receptor beta chain was identified during a study of T cells in women clearing cervical HPV infection. General observations from the study: Cases and controls were distinguished at AUC about 0.8 by richness and V genes. CIN3+ cases had significantly higher TCR richness than controls; evenness did not differ.

The CDR3 extends over 15 amino acids. The germline gives CDR1 DFQATT, CDR2 SNEGSKA (reference sequence). All participants had a single incident cervical HPV16 infection, and prevalent HPV16 infections were excluded. Produced via immunoSEQ multiplex PCR; TCRdb's table is partial and in-frame only. In total, the table holds about 14,000 clones. On this clone itself: Its antigen is unidentified. The CDR3 end lies 3 residues beyond the end of the read and is filled in from the germline J gene.

The clonotype originates from a woman between 18 and 69 years old with a cervical HPV16 infection that either progressed to CIN3+ or cleared (not recorded which). Source material: blood buffy coat. The chain combines TRBV20-1 with TRBJ1-4; D is ambiguous. The CDR3 spells CSAIQQRSYNSPLFF. CDR3 DNA (partial): TGCAGTGCGATACAGCAACGCTCCTATAATTCACCA.